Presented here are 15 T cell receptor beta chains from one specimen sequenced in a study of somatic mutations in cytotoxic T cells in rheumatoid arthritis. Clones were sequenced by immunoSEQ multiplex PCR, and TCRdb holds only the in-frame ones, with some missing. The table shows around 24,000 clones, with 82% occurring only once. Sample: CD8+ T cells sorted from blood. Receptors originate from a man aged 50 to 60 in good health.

The CDR3 region has the DNA TGTGCCAGTAGCACCGGGACACCCAGGGACATTCAGTACTTC. Translating gives CASSTGTPRDIQYF. V gene TRBV19 combines with J gene TRBJ2-4, with a possible D match to TRBD1 (6 bases). Germline V lookup: CDR1 LNHDA, CDR2 SQIVND (reference sequence). This CDR3 has 14 amino acids. Trimming removed 6 bases from V and 8 bases from J, with 17 bases in between.

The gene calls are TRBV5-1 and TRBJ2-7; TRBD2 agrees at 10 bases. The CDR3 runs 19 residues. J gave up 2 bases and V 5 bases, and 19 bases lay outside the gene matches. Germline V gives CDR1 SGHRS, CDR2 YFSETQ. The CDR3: CASRSGVLAGVSVTYEQYF. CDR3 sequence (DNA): TGCGCCAGCAGGTCAGGTGTCCTAGCGGGAGTCTCCGTAACCTACGAGCAGTACTTC.

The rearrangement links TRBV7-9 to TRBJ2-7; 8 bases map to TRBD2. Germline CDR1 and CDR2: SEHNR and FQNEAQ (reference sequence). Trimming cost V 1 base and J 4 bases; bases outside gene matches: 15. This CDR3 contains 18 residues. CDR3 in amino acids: CASSLVGPAGAIGYEQYF. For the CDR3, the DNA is TGTGCCAGCAGCTTAGTAGGACCAGCGGGAGCCATAGGGTACGAGCAGTACTTC.

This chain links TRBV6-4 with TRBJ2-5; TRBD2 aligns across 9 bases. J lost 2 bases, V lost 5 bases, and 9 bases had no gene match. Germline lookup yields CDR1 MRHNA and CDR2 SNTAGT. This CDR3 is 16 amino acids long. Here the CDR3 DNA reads TGTGCCAGCAGTCCTTCCCCAGCGGGAGGACAAGAGACCCAGTACTTC. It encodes CASSPSPAGGQETQYF.

CDR3 sequence: CASSIQGLTNEQFF. CDR3 coding DNA: TGTGCCAGTAGTATACAGGGACTAACTAATGAGCAGTTCTTC. The rearrangement joins TRBV19 to TRBJ2-1; the match to TRBD2 covers 7 bases. Trimming cost V 2 bases and J 7 bases; bases outside gene matches: 5. The CDR3 has 14 residues. In germline, CDR1 is LNHDA, CDR2 SQIVND (reference sequence).

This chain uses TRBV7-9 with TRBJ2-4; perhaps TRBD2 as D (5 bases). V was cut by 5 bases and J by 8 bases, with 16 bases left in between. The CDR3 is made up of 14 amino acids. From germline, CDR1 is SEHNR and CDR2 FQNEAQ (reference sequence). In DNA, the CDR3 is TGTGCCAGCAGCCACCCGTTGCGGGTGGACATTCAGTACTTC. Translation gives CASSHPLRVDIQYF.

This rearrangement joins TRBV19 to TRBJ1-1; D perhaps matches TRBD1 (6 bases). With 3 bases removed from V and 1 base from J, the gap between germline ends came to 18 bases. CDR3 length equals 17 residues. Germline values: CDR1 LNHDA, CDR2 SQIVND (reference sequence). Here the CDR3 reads CASSIWGMGGRNTEAFF. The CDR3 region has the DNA TGTGCCAGTAGTATTTGGGGTATGGGGGGCAGGAACACTGAAGCTTTCTTT.

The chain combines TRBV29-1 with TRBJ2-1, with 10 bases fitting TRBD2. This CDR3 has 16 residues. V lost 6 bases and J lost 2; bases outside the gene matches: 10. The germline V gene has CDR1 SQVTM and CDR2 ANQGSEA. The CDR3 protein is CSVGLAGERTYNEQFF. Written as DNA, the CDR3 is TGCAGCGTCGGGCTAGCGGGAGAGAGGACCTACAATGAGCAGTTCTTC.

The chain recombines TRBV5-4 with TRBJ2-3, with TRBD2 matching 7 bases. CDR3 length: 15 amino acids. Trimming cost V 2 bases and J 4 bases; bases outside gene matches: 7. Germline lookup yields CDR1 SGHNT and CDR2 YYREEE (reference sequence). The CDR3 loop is CASSFRDYPPDTQYF. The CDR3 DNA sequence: TGTGCCAGCAGCTTCCGGGACTACCCCCCAGATACGCAGTATTTT.

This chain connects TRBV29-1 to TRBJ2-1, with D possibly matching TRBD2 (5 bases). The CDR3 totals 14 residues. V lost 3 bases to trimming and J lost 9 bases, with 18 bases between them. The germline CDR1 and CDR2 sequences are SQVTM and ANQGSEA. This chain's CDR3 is CSVDGLRLGAEQFF. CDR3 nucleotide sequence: TGCAGCGTTGACGGACTGCGGTTGGGAGCTGAGCAGTTCTTC.

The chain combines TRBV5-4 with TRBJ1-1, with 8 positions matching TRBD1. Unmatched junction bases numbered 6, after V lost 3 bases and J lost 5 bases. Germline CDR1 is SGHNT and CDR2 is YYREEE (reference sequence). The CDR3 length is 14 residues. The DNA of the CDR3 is TGTGCCAGCAGCTACCAGGGGGCGGGGACTGAAGCTTTCTTT. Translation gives CASSYQGAGTEAFF.

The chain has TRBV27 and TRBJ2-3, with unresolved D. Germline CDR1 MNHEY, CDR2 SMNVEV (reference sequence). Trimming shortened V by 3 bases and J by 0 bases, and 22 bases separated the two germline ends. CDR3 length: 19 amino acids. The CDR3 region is CASSLSQASIPSSTDTQYF. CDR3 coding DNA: TGTGCCAGCAGTTTGAGTCAGGCCTCGATTCCTTCTAGCACAGATACGCAGTATTTT.

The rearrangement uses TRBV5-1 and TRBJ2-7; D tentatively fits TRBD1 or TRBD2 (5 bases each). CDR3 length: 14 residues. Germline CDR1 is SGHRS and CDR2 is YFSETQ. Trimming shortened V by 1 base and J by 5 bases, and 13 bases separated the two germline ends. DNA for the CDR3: TGCGCCAGCAGCTTGTTGTCCAGGGACCACGAGCAGTACTTC. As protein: CASSLLSRDHEQYF.

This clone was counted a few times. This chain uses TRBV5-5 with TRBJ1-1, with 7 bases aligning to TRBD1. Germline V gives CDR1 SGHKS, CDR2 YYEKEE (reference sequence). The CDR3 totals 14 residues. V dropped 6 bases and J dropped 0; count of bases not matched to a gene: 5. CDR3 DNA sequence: TGTGCCAGCAACTACAGGGGTATGAACACTGAAGCTTTCTTT. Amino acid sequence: CASNYRGMNTEAFF.

The CDR3 sequence: CASSTRQGPNTGELFF. The DNA of the CDR3 is TGTGCCAGCAGCACCAGACAGGGACCGAACACCGGGGAGCTGTTTTTT. This sequence joins TRBV4-2 and TRBJ2-2; 7 bases fit TRBD1. The germline V gene encodes CDR1 LGHNA and CDR2 YNFKEQ. The CDR3 length is 16 residues. The junction had 6 bases not matched to a gene; V was cut back by 5 bases and J by 0 bases.